This T cell receptor (beta chain) was sequenced in a study of T cells in Graves' hyperthyroidism and ophthalmopathy. RNA transcripts served as the template for amplifying TCR beta CDR3 regions. When the TCR CDR3 underwent first-round RT-PCR, the HTBI primer set was used. TCRdb reprocessed the multiplex PCR reads via MiXCR and lists one record per CDR3 protein. The sample holds approximately 640,000 distinct CDR3 sequences, roughly 17% seen once. The CDR3 spans 16 residues. The chain is built from TRBV3-2 and TRBJ2-7; the table assigns TRBD1, which was not confirmed against the DNA. TRBV3-2 is an annotated pseudogene. The receptor comes from a woman aged 30 to 39 with Graves' hyperthyroidism. The sequenced material came from blood. DNA of the CDR3: TGTGCCAGCAGCCAAGATTCCGCGGCGGACGAGGGGGAGCAGTACTTC. Protein product: CASSQDSAADEGEQYF.